This TCR beta chain was sequenced during a study of blood T cell repertoires in COVID-19. Study as a whole: Samples representing acute and convalescent COVID-19 were sourced from the United States, Italy and Spain.

Sequencing used immunoSEQ multiplex PCR; TCRdb keeps in-frame clones, though not all of them. The sample lists fewer than 600,000 clones, nearly 90% seen once, with roughly 0.92% in the top ten. Comments on this clone: One end of the junction fails to match germline, which may point to a read error.

There are 15 residues in the CDR3. The germline gives CDR1 SSHAT, CDR2 FNYEAQ (reference sequence). The chain links TRBV7-7 to TRBJ2-1; 13 nucleotides match TRBD2. Material for sequencing was peripheral blood. The receptor was derived from a man younger than 35 with COVID-19, enrolled during active disease. CDR3 sequence (DNA): TGTGCTAGCAGCGCGGGACTAGCGGGGTACAATGAGCAGTTCTTC. Translating gives CASSAGLAGYNEQFF.